These 14 T cell receptor beta chains were sequenced from one sample in a study of blood T cell repertoires in COVID-19. Assay used: immunoSEQ multiplex PCR; TCRdb lists only in-frame clones, some missing. The data hold some 530,000 clones, with approximately 85% observed a single time. The source material was peripheral blood. These receptors all come from a human donor in a cohort sampled during active COVID-19.

The V call is TRBV6-5, the J call TRBJ2-7; 7 bases align to TRBD1. The CDR3 covers 13 residues. Unmatched junction bases numbered 4, after V lost 5 bases and J lost 3 bases. Germline values: CDR1 MNHEY, CDR2 SVGAGI. The CDR3: CASSIRDSYEQYF. The CDR3 region has the DNA TGTGCCAGCAGTATCCGGGACAGCTACGAGCAGTACTTC.

This clone occurred once. The rearrangement joins TRBV5-1 to TRBJ2-7; TRBD2 might be the D (6 bases). Germline-derived CDR1 and CDR2 are SGHRS and YFSETQ. Trimming stripped 4 bases from V and 0 bases from J, with 14 bases between. The CDR3 contains 15 residues. The CDR3 nucleotides read TGCGCCAGCAGCCCCGGCGGGGCTAGCTCCTACGAGCAGTACTTC. This codes for CASSPGGASSYEQYF.

A single count supports this clone. The rearrangement joins TRBV7-2 to TRBJ1-2; the match to TRBD1 covers 8 bases. CDR3 length: 15 residues. Unmatched junction bases numbered 6, after V lost 1 base and J lost 5 bases. CDR1 is SGHTA, CDR2 FQGNSA, per germline. In DNA form, the CDR3 reads TGTGCCAGCAGCTTAGATCCCGACAGGGGTTATGGCTACACCTTC. This gives the protein CASSLDPDRGYGYTF.

The chain combines TRBV3-1 (or the pseudogene TRBV3-2) with TRBJ2-5; 11 positions match TRBD2. The germline V gene encodes CDR1 LGHDT and CDR2 YNNKEL (reference sequence). The CDR3 length is 16 residues. V shed 4 bases and J 5 bases; nucleotides not matched to a gene: 9. CDR3 region: CASSLRTSGWKETQYF. In nucleotides, the CDR3 is TGTGCCAGCAGCCTTCGGACTAGCGGGTGGAAGGAGACCCAGTACTTC.

This clone was observed once. The chain recombines TRBV24-1 with TRBJ1-5; D gene unclear. The CDR3 has 13 residues. V was shortened by 7 bases and J by 3 bases, with 9 bases between the two germline ends. Germline lookup yields CDR1 KGHDR and CDR2 SFDVKD. The CDR3 loop is CATSGALNQPQHF. Here the CDR3 DNA reads TGTGCCACCAGCGGTGCCCTCAATCAGCCCCAGCATTTT.

The V and J genes are TRBV7-2 and TRBJ1-2, with D possibly being TRBD1 (6 bases). Per the germline V gene, CDR1 is SGHTA and CDR2 is FQGNSA. V lost 0 bases, J lost 7 bases, and 9 bases lay in between. The CDR3 totals 13 residues. The CDR3 DNA follows: TGTGCCAGCAGCTTAGCGCCGACAGGTGGCTACACCTTC. Amino acid sequence: CASSLAPTGGYTF.

V gene TRBV30 combines with J gene TRBJ2-3; 8 nucleotides match TRBD2. The germline CDR1 and CDR2 sequences are GTSNPN and SVGIG (reference sequence). This CDR3 is built from 15 residues. Germline trimming cut 3 bases from V and 9 bases from J; bases unmatched to any gene: 14. The CDR3 region is CAWSPSGSLQGTQYF. The CDR3 bases are TGTGCCTGGAGCCCCAGCGGGAGTCTTCAAGGAACGCAGTATTTT.

The rearrangement uses TRBV5-1 and TRBJ2-1, with 8 bases aligning to TRBD1. Trimming cost V 0 bases and J 6 bases; bases outside gene matches: 5. The germline CDR1 and CDR2 sequences are SGHRS and YFSETQ. The CDR3 loop spans 15 amino acids. The CDR3 DNA is TGCGCCAGCAGCTTGGGACAGGGGTACTCCAATGAGCAGTTCTTC. Translation: CASSLGQGYSNEQFF.

The chain is built from TRBV5-6 and TRBJ2-7; TRBD1 aligns across 10 bases. There are 14 residues in the CDR3. With V trimmed by 4 bases and J by 2 bases, 3 bases remained unmatched. Germline-derived CDR1 and CDR2 are SGHDT and YYEEEE. CDR3 amino acids: CASSHGTGAYEQYF. As DNA, the CDR3 is TGTGCCAGCAGCCACGGGACAGGGGCCTACGAGCAGTACTTC. Together with reference TRBV5-6 and TRBJ2-7, the CDR3 gives the full variable domain: DAGVTQSPTHLIKTRGQQVTLRCSPKSGHDTVSWYQQALGQGPQFIFQYYEEEERQRGNFPDRFSGHQFPNYSSELNVNALLLGDSALYLCASSHGTGAYEQYFGPGTRLTVT.

The gene calls are TRBV5-4 and TRBJ1-4; the D gene is possibly TRBD1 (6 bases). V lost 4 bases and J lost 14, with 24 bases in between. The CDR3 is made up of 15 amino acids. The germline V gene has CDR1 SGHNT and CDR2 YYREEE (reference sequence). CDR3 sequence (DNA): TGTGCCAGCAGCAGAGCAGACGGGGACACCCGAAGTCTGTTTTTT. It codes for CASSRADGDTRSLFF.

The chain couples TRBV9 to TRBJ1-2, with D possibly being TRBD1 (5 bases). Trimming took 2 bases from V and 0 from J, leaving 17 bases between them. The CDR3 loop spans 17 amino acids. The germline V gene encodes CDR1 SGDLS and CDR2 YYNGEE. CDR3 DNA: TGTGCCAGCAGCGTCAAAGACGACAGTAACGCTAACTATGGCTACACCTTC. This sequence encodes CASSVKDDSNANYGYTF. Full variable domain (rest looked up from reference TRBV9 and TRBJ1-2): DSGVTQTPKHLITATGQRVTLRCSPRSGDLSVYWYQQSLDQGLQFLIQYYNGEERAKGNILERFSAQQFPDLHSELNLSSLELGDSALYFCASSVKDDSNANYGYTFGSGTRLTVV.

This clone was counted a single time. V and J are TRBV29-1 and TRBJ1-4; D is unclear. The V gene's germline CDR1 is SQVTM and CDR2 ANQGSEA. Trimming cost V 4 bases and J 8 bases, with 8 bases left between them. The CDR3 extends over 11 amino acids. CDR3 sequence reads: CSVVIREKLFF. DNA of the CDR3: TGCAGCGTTGTAATTCGGGAAAAACTGTTTTTT.

This sequence joins TRBV5-5 and TRBJ1-4; no reliable D call. This CDR3 comprises 14 residues. The germline CDR1 and CDR2 sequences are SGHKS and YYEKEE (reference sequence). The germline V and J ends were trimmed by 7 bases and 0 bases, with 10 bases remaining between them. The CDR3 sequence is CASGEGATNEKLFF. CDR3 bases: TGTGCCAGCGGGGAGGGCGCAACTAATGAAAAACTGTTTTTT. The complete variable domain, with remaining parts taken from reference TRBV5-5 and TRBJ1-4, reads DAGVTQSPTHLIKTRGQQVTLRCSPISGHKSVSWYQQVLGQGPQFIFQYYEKEERGRGNFPDRFSARQFPNYSSELNVNALLLGDSALYLCASGEGATNEKLFFGSGTQLSVL.

This clone was seen only a few times. The rearrangement uses TRBV5-4 and TRBJ2-2, with 7 bases identical to TRBD1. The CDR3 contains 14 residues. Per germline, CDR1 SGHNT and CDR2 YYREEE (reference sequence). V shed 4 bases, J shed 4 bases, and the junction held 4 bases outside the gene matches. CDR3 nucleotides: TGTGCCAGCAGCCGGGACAGATTCACCGGGGAGCTGTTTTTT. Protein: CASSRDRFTGELFF.